This T cell receptor beta chain was captured by sequencing in a study of T cell repertoires in cytomegalovirus infection. Turning to the study itself: Researchers turned to recently identified HLA-C-restricted CMV epitopes as well as well-studied HLA-B-restricted ones. The public TCR beta signatures pointed to both CMV infection and matching HLA type. Study-level points and caveats: Individuals carrying CMV plus the relevant HLA were identified by cumulative frequency of public TCR beta families. Ex vivo, HLA-C-restricted CMV-specific TCR beta clonotypes prevailed over the rest of the response.

As for this clonotype: Antigen: not known.

V dropped 5 bases and J dropped 1; count of bases not matched to a gene: 9. Germline V gives CDR1 SGHNT, CDR2 YENEEA. The CDR3 spans 17 residues. In TCRdb, the reads were re-called with MiXCR into one record per CDR3 protein. Of some 350,000 distinct CDR3 sequences in the sample, 29% are singletons; the top ten hold roughly 20%. This TCR was sampled from a human donor in good health (CMV status not recorded). Some clones in this sample may be carry-over from other donors' samples. This sequence joins TRBV11-3 and TRBJ2-1; 9 nucleotides agree with TRBD1. Source: cultured PBMCs, taken from culture after CMV antigen stimulation. CDR3 residues: CASSTKQGATSYNEQFF. CDR3 bases: TGTGCCAGCAGCACCAAACAGGGGGCTACTTCCTACAATGAGCAGTTCTTC. Filled out from reference TRBV11-3 and TRBJ2-1, the complete variable domain reads EAGVVQSPRYKIIEKKQPVAFWCNPISGHNTLYWYLQNLGQGPELLIRYENEEAVDDSQLPKDRFSAERLKGVDSTLKIQPAELGDSAVYLCASSTKQGATSYNEQFFGPGTRLTVL.